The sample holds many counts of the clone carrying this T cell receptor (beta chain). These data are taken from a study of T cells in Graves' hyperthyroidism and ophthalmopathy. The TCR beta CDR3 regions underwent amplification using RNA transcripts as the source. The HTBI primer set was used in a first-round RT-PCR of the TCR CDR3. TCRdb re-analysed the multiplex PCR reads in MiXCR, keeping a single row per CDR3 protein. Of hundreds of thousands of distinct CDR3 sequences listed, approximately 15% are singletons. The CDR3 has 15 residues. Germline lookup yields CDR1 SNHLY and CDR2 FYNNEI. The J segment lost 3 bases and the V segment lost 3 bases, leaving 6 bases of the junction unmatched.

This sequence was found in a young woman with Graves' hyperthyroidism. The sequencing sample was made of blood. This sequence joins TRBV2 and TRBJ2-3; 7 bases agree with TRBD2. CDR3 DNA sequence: TGTGCCAGCAGTGACCAGCGGGACTCTACAGATACGCAGTATTTT. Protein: CASSDQRDSTDTQYF.